The 13 T cell receptor beta chains below come from one sample, sequenced in a study of T-cell memory formation after mild COVID-19. TCRdb independently ran MiXCR on the 5' RACE reads; one entry per CDR3 protein. The table records 350,000 to 550,000 distinct CDR3 sequences, under 20% of them present only once. The sequenced material came from PBMCs or a T cell subset sorted from them (not recorded which). The receptors come from a man younger than 35 who had mild COVID-19 (a few samples of this study predate the infection). Cell type and time point are not known.

This clonotype has only a few counts. CDR3 nucleotide sequence: TGTGCCAGCAGCTTAAGTCCGGGGGTTACCGGGGAGCTGTTTTTT. Protein product: CASSLSPGVTGELFF. The chain couples TRBV11-3 to TRBJ2-2, with D maybe TRBD2 (6 bases). The CDR3 sequence is 15 residues long. Trimming left V 2 bases short and J 5 bases short, with 12 bases between. Germline V CDR1 and CDR2: SGHNT, YENEEA. The entire variable domain, with the rest obtained from reference TRBV11-3 and TRBJ2-2, is as follows: EAGVVQSPRYKIIEKKQPVAFWCNPISGHNTLYWYLQNLGQGPELLIRYENEEAVDDSQLPKDRFSAERLKGVDSTLKIQPAELGDSAVYLCASSLSPGVTGELFFGEGSRLTVL.

The chain recombines TRBV5-4 with TRBJ2-5; 10 bases match TRBD2. The CDR3 is made up of 15 amino acids. Germline-derived CDR1 and CDR2 are SGHNT and YYREEE (reference sequence). J lost 5 bases, V lost 2 bases, and 6 bases had no gene match. The CDR3 DNA sequence: TGTGCCAGCAGCTTACTAGCGGGGTCGGGGGAGACCCAGTACTTC. Translation: CASSLLAGSGETQYF.

The chain combines TRBV10-1 with TRBJ1-2; 9 bases are a match to TRBD1. Germline CDR1 and CDR2: WNHNN and SYGVQD (reference sequence). V was clipped by 5 bases and J by 4 bases; unmatched bases: 5. This CDR3 spans 14 amino acids. The CDR3 DNA follows: TGCGCCAGCAGTAACGGGACAGGGCCCTATGGCTACACCTTC. This sequence encodes CASSNGTGPYGYTF.

V usage is TRBV7-2 and J usage is TRBJ2-5, with D perhaps matching TRBD1 or TRBD2 (6 bases each). Germline V CDR1 and CDR2: SGHTA, FQGNSA. The CDR3 runs 14 residues. Trimming cost V 5 bases and J 5 bases, with 15 bases left between them. The CDR3 DNA sequence: TGTGCCAGCAGCCACCCCGGGGGCGAGGAGACCCAGTACTTC. As protein: CASSHPGGEETQYF.

This clonotype was counted at least ten times. The gene calls are TRBV29-1 and TRBJ2-2; weak D call: TRBD1 (7 bases). Between the trimmed V and J ends, which lost 0 bases and 4 bases, there was a span of 24 bases. The CDR3 runs 19 residues. Germline CDR1 and CDR2: SQVTM and ANQGSEA. CDR3 sequence: CSVEDPFNGGTVSTGELFF. In DNA, the CDR3 is TGCAGCGTTGAAGATCCATTTAACGGAGGGACAGTAAGCACCGGGGAGCTGTTTTTT.

This clonotype occurred many times. The chain couples TRBV7-9 to TRBJ2-7; 7 bases match TRBD1. The CDR3 extends over 12 amino acids. The ends lost 6 bases at V and 3 bases at J; junction bases unmatched: 2. The germline V gene encodes CDR1 SEHNR and CDR2 FQNEAQ (reference sequence). For the CDR3, the DNA is TGTGCCAGCAGGGGACAGAGCTACGAGCAGTACTTC. It translates to CASRGQSYEQYF.

The J gene is TRBJ2-7, the V gene TRBV6-2 or TRBV6-3, with 13 bases identical to TRBD2. V trimming: 4 bases; J trimming: 7 bases; junction bases outside the gene matches: 13. The CDR3 is 17 residues long. Germline V gives CDR1 MNHEY, CDR2 SVGEGT. The CDR3 sequence is CASSFSIGLAGEGEQYV. CDR3 nucleotides: TGTGCCAGCAGTTTTTCTATCGGACTAGCGGGGGAAGGAGAGCAGTACGTC.

This clonotype was recorded a few times. This chain connects TRBV18 to TRBJ2-1, with a possible D match to TRBD2 (6 bases). Trimming left V 4 bases short and J 5 bases short, with 18 bases between. CDR3 length: 16 residues. Germline V gene sequence: CDR1 KGHSH, CDR2 LQKENI. CDR3 in DNA: TGTGCCAGCTCACGTCATCTACCGGGGGTTGACAATGAGCAGTTCTTC. Translating it yields CASSRHLPGVDNEQFF.

This clonotype was observed a few times. The CDR3 protein is CAISFQGAVNNEQFF. The CDR3 DNA follows: TGTGCCATCAGTTTCCAGGGGGCCGTCAACAATGAGCAGTTCTTC. The genes are TRBV10-3 and TRBJ2-1; TRBD1 aligns across 8 bases. With V trimmed by 5 bases and J by 5 bases, 8 bases remained unmatched. The length of the CDR3 is 15 residues. Germline-derived CDR1 and CDR2 are ENHRY and SYGVKD.

This clonotype was recorded a few times. The rearrangement links TRBV5-1 to TRBJ2-2; tentative D call: TRBD2 (5 bases). The CDR3 extends over 15 amino acids. Germline V lookup: CDR1 SGHRS, CDR2 YFSETQ. Trimming shortened V by 9 bases and J by 3 bases, and 18 bases separated the two germline ends. CDR3 sequence: CATSSRTGYTGELFF. The CDR3, as DNA: TGCGCCACTTCCTCCCGAACGGGGTACACCGGGGAGCTGTTTTTT.

This clonotype was counted many times. The V and J genes are TRBV30 and TRBJ1-5, with TRBD1 matching over 7 bases. The CDR3 is 15 amino acids. Trimming cost V 4 bases and J 5 bases; bases outside gene matches: 11. In germline, CDR1 is GTSNPN, CDR2 SVGIG (reference sequence). CDR3 in amino acids: CAWKSPDRRDQPQHF. The CDR3, as DNA: TGTGCCTGGAAATCTCCGGACAGGAGAGATCAGCCCCAGCATTTT.

V gene TRBV6-5 combines with J gene TRBJ1-5, with 8 bases lining up with TRBD1. V shed 6 bases and J 6 bases; nucleotides not matched to a gene: 7. CDR3 length equals 14 residues. Germline assignment: CDR1 MNHEY and CDR2 SVGAGI. The CDR3 DNA reads as TGTGCCAGCAGCGTGGACAGGGCAAGTCAGCCCCAGCATTTT. It is translated as CASSVDRASQPQHF.

The chain combines TRBV12-3 or TRBV12-4 with TRBJ1-1; unclear D gene. The V end was cut by 5 bases, the J end by 1 base, with 11 bases between. The length of the CDR3 is 14 residues. The CDR3 coding sequence is TGTGCCAGCAGTCGTCTGCTGACGAACACTGAAGCTTTCTTT. This encodes CASSRLLTNTEAFF.